This TCR beta chain was identified during a study of breast tumors, draining lymph nodes, adjacent tissues (dated by TCRdb to about 2016). Some background on the complete study: Breast cancer patients provided tumor, adjacent nontumor tissue and axillary lymph nodes, and the study compared the TCR beta repertoires across these three sources. The study was designed to assess the relationships and possible T-cell exchange between tumor, surrounding tissue and draining lymph node repertoires in human breast cancer. Findings and caveats that apply to the study as a whole: The conclusion that tumor T cells originate in lymph nodes was presented as consistent with a hypothesis rather than as directly demonstrated. Tumor and nontumor tissue repertoires were found to be significantly more similar in luminal-like than in basal-like breast cancer. T-cell repertoire diversity in tumors was found to be lower than in lymph nodes but higher than in nontumor tissue, and preferential V and J gene usage was observed. A scenario in which most tumor T cells derive from the lymph node and then expand within tumor tissue was judged to be consistent with the data.

From the cysteine up to the phenylalanine, the CDR3 has a length of 15 residues. The kept DNA is CDR3 alone, 45 bases in frame from the first base. Relative to germline, V is missing 6 bases and J is missing 3 bases, with 10 bases of the junction outside any gene match. CDR1 and CDR2 were assigned from the germline V gene (reference sequence) as MNHEY and SMNVEV. Many counts were recorded for this clonotype. It has no known antigen specificity. Base qualities are not recorded, but no much larger clone differs from it by a single base. TCRdb names Illumina HiSeq 2000 as the instrument used. TCR beta chain libraries were generated by multiplex PCR amplification. The amplified TCR beta chain products were analyzed by high-throughput sequencing. The raw public reads went through TCRdb reprocessing: fastp at Q25, MiXCR clone calling, in-frame beta chains kept. Rows with one shared CDR3 protein collapse into an entry with the most common genes and DNA. In all, the sample holds more than 20,000 distinct CDR3 sequences, and 23% of those were seen once. The ten most abundant clones make up 13% of the sample.

This clonotype was obtained from a female donor with breast cancer. Some clones in this sample may be carry-over from other donors' samples. The sample taken for sequencing was breast tumor tissue. The V and J genes are TRBV27 and TRBJ1-2; 7 of the junction bases match TRBD1. The encoded CDR3 is CASRTGSDPYYGYTF. The DNA sequence follows: TGTGCCAGCAGGACAGGGTCGGACCCTTACTATGGCTACACCTTC.